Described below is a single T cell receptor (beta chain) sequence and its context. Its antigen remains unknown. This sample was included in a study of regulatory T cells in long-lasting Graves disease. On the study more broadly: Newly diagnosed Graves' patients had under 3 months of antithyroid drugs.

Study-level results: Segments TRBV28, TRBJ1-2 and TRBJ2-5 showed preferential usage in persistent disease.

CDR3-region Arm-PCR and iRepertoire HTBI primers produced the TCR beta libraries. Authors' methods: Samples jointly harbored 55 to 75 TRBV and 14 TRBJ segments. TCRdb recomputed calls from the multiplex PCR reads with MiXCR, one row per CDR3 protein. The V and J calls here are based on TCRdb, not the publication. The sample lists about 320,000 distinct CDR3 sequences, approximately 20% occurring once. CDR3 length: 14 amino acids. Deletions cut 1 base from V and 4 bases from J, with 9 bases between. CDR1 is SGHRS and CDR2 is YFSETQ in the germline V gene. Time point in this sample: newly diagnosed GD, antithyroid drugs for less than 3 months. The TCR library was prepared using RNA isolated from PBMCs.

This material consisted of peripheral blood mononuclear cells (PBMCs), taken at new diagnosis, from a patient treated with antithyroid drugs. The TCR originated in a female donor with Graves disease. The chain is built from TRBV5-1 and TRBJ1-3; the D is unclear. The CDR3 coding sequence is TGCGCCAGCAGCTTGTCTGTCGGGGGAAACACCATATATTTT. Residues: CASSLSVGGNTIYF.